This TCR beta chain was captured by sequencing in a study of blood T cell repertoires in COVID-19. Background on the study: Whether acute or convalescent, the COVID-19 samples came from the United States, Italy and Spain. PBMCs, B-cell-depleted T cells, or T cells provided the cDNA or gDNA that made up the material.

The CDR3 has 13 amino acids. Germline CDR1 reads LNHDA; CDR2 reads SQIVND (reference sequence). V was shortened by 4 bases and J by 8 bases, with 11 bases between the two germline ends. Methods used by the authors: Reference gene primer amplification yielded estimated nucleated cell counts. Libraries were prepared by immunoSEQ multiplex PCR; TCRdb keeps only in-frame clonotypes and omits some of them. V, J and clone size were drawn from that table, and D and trimming were deduced from the DNA. The sample holds 150,000 to 200,000 clones, 89% seen once. Sequencing was performed on peripheral blood. J is TRBJ1-4 and V is TRBV19; D unclear. The TCR comes from a man aged 18 to 29 who had recovered from COVID-19. In nucleotides, the CDR3 is TGTGCCAGTAGTACCTCCGTACGGGAAAAACTGTTTTTT. This gives the protein CASSTSVREKLFF.